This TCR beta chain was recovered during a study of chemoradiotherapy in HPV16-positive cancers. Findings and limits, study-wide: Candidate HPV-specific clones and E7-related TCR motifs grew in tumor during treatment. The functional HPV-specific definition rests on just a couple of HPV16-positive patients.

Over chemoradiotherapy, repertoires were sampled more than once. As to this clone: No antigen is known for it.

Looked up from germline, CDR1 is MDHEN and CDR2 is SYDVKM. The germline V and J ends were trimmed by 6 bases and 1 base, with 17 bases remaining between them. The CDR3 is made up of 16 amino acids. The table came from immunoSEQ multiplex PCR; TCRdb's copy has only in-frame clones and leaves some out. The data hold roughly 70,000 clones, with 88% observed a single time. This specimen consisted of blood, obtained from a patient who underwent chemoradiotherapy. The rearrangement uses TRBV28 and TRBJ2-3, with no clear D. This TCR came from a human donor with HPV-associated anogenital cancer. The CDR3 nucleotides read TGTGCCAGCAGGCTGGGTTACTTCCGCGGCACAGATACGCAGTATTTT. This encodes CASRLGYFRGTDTQYF. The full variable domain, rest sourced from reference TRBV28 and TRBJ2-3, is DVKVTQSSRYLVKRTGEKVFLECVQDMDHENMFWYRQDPGLGLRLIYFSYDVKMKEKGDIPEGYSVSREKKERFSLILESASTNQTSMYLCASRLGYFRGTDTQYFGPGTRLTVL.